Following are 12 T cell receptor beta chains from one sample sequenced in a study of blood T cell repertoires in COVID-19. Clones were read by immunoSEQ multiplex PCR, and TCRdb kept only the in-frame ones, dropping some. The repertoire has 350,000 or so clones, roughly 87% of them found once; the top ten carry under 1.3%. Sample: PBMCs or T cells enriched from blood (not recorded which). These receptors were obtained from a woman aged 30 to 39 who had recovered from COVID-19.

V gene TRBV11-2 combines with J gene TRBJ1-3; 8 bases map to TRBD1. CDR1 is SGHAT and CDR2 is FQNNGV in the germline V gene. The CDR3 has 18 amino acids. Losses at the gene ends were 6 bases for V and 0 bases for J; bases not matched to a gene: 13. The CDR3 DNA reads TGTGCCAGCAGTTTTGGACCAGGGGGCCCCAGCTCTGGAAACACCATATATTTT. This encodes CASSFGPGGPSSGNTIYF.

The V call is TRBV19, the J call TRBJ1-2; a possible D gene is TRBD1 (5 bases). V shed 5 bases and J shed 7 bases, with 11 bases lying between them. The germline CDR1 and CDR2 sequences are LNHDA and SQIVND (reference sequence). The CDR3 covers 12 residues. This CDR3 is CASSERQLGYTF. The CDR3 DNA reads TGTGCCAGTAGTGAGAGACAGCTTGGCTACACCTTC.

V and J are TRBV19 and TRBJ1-5; possibly TRBD1 for D (5 bases). The CDR3 is 15 amino acids. V was pared by 5 bases and J by 0 bases, with 11 bases between. CDR1 LNHDA and CDR2 SQIVND come from the germline V gene (reference sequence). DNA for the CDR3: TGTGCCAGTAGTGTCGACAGATATAGCAATCAGCCCCAGCATTTT. The encoded protein is CASSVDRYSNQPQHF.

This clone was seen a single time. The genes are TRBV7-9 and TRBJ2-5; 8 bases are a match to TRBD2. V lost 2 bases and J lost 5; bases outside the gene matches: 4. Germline CDR1 and CDR2: SEHNR and FQNEAQ (reference sequence). The CDR3 totals 14 residues. The CDR3 loop is CASSLRGGGETQYF. For the CDR3, the DNA is TGTGCCAGCAGCTTACGGGGGGGTGGCGAGACCCAGTACTTC.

This clone has a single count. The V gene is TRBV9, the J gene TRBJ2-7; 8 nucleotides agree with TRBD2. Germline V gene lookup returns CDR1 SGDLS and CDR2 YYNGEE. V gave up 3 bases and J gave up 2 bases; unmatched junction bases: 10. The CDR3 is 16 amino acids. The CDR3 nucleotides read TGTGCCAGCAGCGGACGGGGGGGACAAAGCCCCTACGAGCAGTACTTC. Protein: CASSGRGGQSPYEQYF.

This chain links TRBV7-2 with TRBJ1-1; no reliable D call. The CDR3 contains 15 residues. Trimming removed 3 bases at V and 6 bases at J, with 17 bases between. Germline-derived CDR1 and CDR2 are SGHTA and FQGNSA. The CDR3 nucleotides read TGTGCCAGCAGCTTCCCAAACCAGGTCCCACCTGAAGCTTTCTTT. Translating gives CASSFPNQVPPEAFF.

This clone was found once. V is TRBV9 and J is TRBJ2-3, with TRBD2 as a possible D gene (6 bases). The CDR3 sequence is 14 residues long. V was pared by 1 base and J by 3 bases, with 9 bases between. Germline CDR1 SGDLS, CDR2 YYNGEE. Written as DNA, the CDR3 is TGTGCCAGCAGCGTAAACGGGGGAACAGATACGCAGTATTTT. Translated: CASSVNGGTDTQYF.

J is TRBJ1-6 and V is TRBV6-1, with D uncertain. V shed 2 bases and J shed 5 bases, with 22 bases lying between them. From germline, CDR1 is MNHNS and CDR2 SASEGT. The CDR3 runs 19 residues. CDR3 sequence reads: CASSETITRLSRDNSPLHF. CDR3 sequence (DNA): TGTGCCAGCAGTGAAACCATTACCCGGCTGAGTCGGGATAATTCACCCCTCCACTTT.

The count of this clone is one. This chain uses TRBV6-4 with TRBJ1-2, with TRBD1 matching 8 bases. Germline lookup yields CDR1 MRHNA and CDR2 SNTAGT. There are 13 residues in the CDR3. V was pared by 3 bases and J by 6 bases, with 3 bases of the junction left unmatched. The CDR3 coding sequence is TGTGCCAGCAGTGAAGCAGGGGGCCATGGCTACACCTTC. Protein: CASSEAGGHGYTF.

The chain links TRBV19 to TRBJ1-5, with a tentative D call TRBD1 (5 bases). The CDR3 has 14 amino acids. V gave up 3 bases and J gave up 4 bases, with 10 bases separating them. Germline V gene data show CDR1 as LNHDA and CDR2 as SQIVND (reference sequence). The CDR3 sequence is CASSIGAGNQPQHF. The DNA for the CDR3 is TGTGCCAGTAGTATCGGCGCAGGGAATCAGCCCCAGCATTTT. Full variable domain (rest looked up from reference TRBV19 and TRBJ1-5): DGGITQSPKYLFRKEGQNVTLSCEQNLNHDAMYWYRQDPGQGLRLIYYSQIVNDFQKGDIAEGYSVSREKKESFPLTVTSAQKNPTAFYLCASSIGAGNQPQHFGDGTRLSIL.

The rearrangement links TRBV6-5 to TRBJ2-7, with 8 bases identical to TRBD1. Germline lookup yields CDR1 MNHEY and CDR2 SVGAGI. With V trimmed by 6 bases and J by 9 bases, 13 bases remained unmatched. The CDR3 length is 14 residues. Here the CDR3 reads CASSRPGQGPRQYF. The CDR3 DNA reads TGTGCCAGCAGCCGCCCTGGACAGGGCCCAAGGCAGTACTTC.

This chain connects TRBV12-3 or TRBV12-4 to TRBJ1-5, with D unclear. V was shortened by 5 bases and J by 0 bases, with 5 bases between the two germline ends. The CDR3 length is 13 residues. The CDR3 sequence: CASSLPSNQPQHF. The CDR3, as DNA: TGTGCCAGCAGTCTCCCTAGCAATCAGCCCCAGCATTTT.